The sequence of this TCR beta chain was determined in a study of cytomegalovirus exposure and HLA in healthy donors. Study results and limitations: Over 150 TCR beta chains were listed as cytomegalovirus-associated.

Healthy bone marrow donors made up the cohort. For this clone: Its antigen is still unknown.

Researchers ran the PCR with 60 Vbeta and 13 Jbeta primers. Under the authors' procedure: In a later analysis, some 80 million unique TCR beta chains included roughly 11 million shared by two or more donors. The data were produced by immunoSEQ multiplex PCR, yet TCRdb's version contains in-frame clones alone and is incomplete. V and J calls and clone size are copied from that table; D and trimming were computed from the DNA. The sample records some 110,000 clones, roughly 68% being singletons. The CDR3 sequence is 14 residues long. Looked up from germline, CDR1 is SGHTA and CDR2 is FQGTGA. Between the trimmed V and J ends, which lost 6 bases and 1 base, there was a span of 10 bases.

This chain links TRBV7-3 with TRBJ2-1, with no clear D. This receptor was identified in a man aged 30 to 39 in good health and CMV-seropositive. Specimen: PBMCs. This CDR3 reads CASSVEWSYNEQFF. DNA for the CDR3: TGTGCCAGCAGTGTAGAGTGGTCCTACAATGAGCAGTTCTTC.